This TCR beta chain was identified during a study of radiotherapy plus CTLA-4 blockade in lung cancer (dated by TCRdb to between 2017 and 2018). For the study in its entirety: Among the enrolled patients, roughly 19% had an objective response, and 25% to 35% reached disease control.

The study tested focal radiation therapy combined with CTLA-4 blockade (ipilimumab) in patients with chemo-refractory metastatic non-small-cell lung cancer. About this clone itself: Its antigen remains undetermined. Within one base of it there is no much larger clone, and no base qualities were kept.

Overall results and qualifications from the work: After treatment with radiotherapy and ipilimumab, TCR clones that originated in tumors expanded in peripheral blood. The strongest predictors of response were reported to be early dynamic shifts in blood T cell clones along with a rise in serum interferon-beta following radiation.

V gives up 3 bases and J gives up 0 bases, and the segment between their germline ends measures 19 bases. From cysteine to phenylalanine, the CDR3 is 17 amino acids long. Only the CDR3 portion is preserved as DNA: 51 bases, with reading frame beginning at the first base. CDR1 and CDR2, per the germline V gene, are SQVTM and ANQGSEA. Library preparation employed the immunoSEQ multiplex PCR assay. The clones in this table, taken by TCRdb from immuneACCESS, are in-frame only. Not every clone is retained; where verified, under half of the shortfall comes from an unresolved V gene, and the cause of the rest is unknown. The sample yields about 29,000 clones; over 75% were counted once. The ten largest clones capture around 23% of the sample.

Recombination connected TRBV29-1 to TRBJ2-3, with a weak D call of TRBD1 (5 bases match). This receptor was obtained from a human donor with non-small cell lung cancer that progressed on radiotherapy plus ipilimumab. The source material was peripheral blood, sampled from a patient treated with radiotherapy plus ipilimumab. The CDR3 amino acid sequence is: CSVEPRVRVESTDTQYF. The nucleotide sequence is given as TGCAGCGTTGAGCCGCGCGTCAGGGTAGAGAGCACAGATACGCAGTATTTT.